This T cell receptor (beta chain) comes out of a study of Ad26.COV2.S vaccination and SARS-CoV-2 variants. Profiled with immunoSEQ multiplex PCR; TCRdb holds only in-frame clones, not every one. The sample shows about 280,000 clones, approximately 89% of them seen only once. Treatment of the sample: around 19 received Ad26.COV2.S at low or high dose, single or two shots; about 5 received placebo; per-sample allocation not given. The samples date from day 63 after the first vaccine or placebo injection. Notes on the study in general: Vaccine recipients and placebo recipients showed similar non-spike TCR breadth. Vaccine recipients had higher spike-specific TCR breadth than placebo recipients.

About this clone itself: The antigen is undetermined.

CDR1 is DFQATT, CDR2 SNEGSKA, per germline (reference sequence). This CDR3 region has 12 residues. The ends were cut back, 3 bases at V and 4 bases at J, with 9 bases in the middle. The sequence was obtained from a person aged 18 to 59 who received the Ad26.COV2.S COVID-19 vaccine or a placebo. This material consisted of peripheral blood, taken in a trial of Ad26.COV2.S vaccine versus placebo. The chain carries TRBV20-1 and TRBJ1-2, with unresolved D. The CDR3 DNA follows: TGCAGTGCTAGTACGGGGTTCTATGGCTACACCTTC. Its protein product is CSASTGFYGYTF.